A selection of T cell receptor beta chains follows, all from one sample in a study of blood T cell repertoires in COVID-19. The table came from immunoSEQ multiplex PCR; TCRdb's copy has only in-frame clones and leaves some out. The profile shows 200,000 to 250,000 clones, roughly 90% of them singletons. Sequenced input: PBMCs or T cells enriched from blood (not recorded which). Every receptor here comes from a woman between 25 and 40 years old who had recovered from COVID-19. The CDR3 runs from the conserved cysteine through the conserved F or W. D genes are given only for firm matches. Expanded clones get a size class; other rows say once, few or many, or leave the size out.

j_call d_call clone_size v_call cdr3_aa cdr3_nt
TRBJ1-1 NA NA TRBV7-6 CASSPPSPEGTEAFF TGTGCCAGCAGCCCACCCTCACCGGAGGGCACTGAAGCTTTCTTT
TRBJ2-7 TRBD2 NA TRBV9 CASSAGTSGIYEQYF TGTGCCAGCAGCGCCGGGACTAGCGGGATATACGAGCAGTACTTC
TRBJ1-1 TRBD1 NA TRBV27 CASNRQGAPKNLMNTEAFF TGTGCCAGCAATCGACAGGGGGCACCGAAAAACCTCATGAACACTGAAGCTTTCTTT
TRBJ1-2 NA NA TRBV4-3 CASSQAVTGFYGYTF TGCGCCAGCAGCCAGGCGGTAACGGGTTTTTATGGCTACACCTTC
TRBJ2-1 TRBD2 NA TRBV5-6 CASRQGLDPYNEQFF TGTGCCAGCAGGCAGGGACTAGATCCGTACAATGAGCAGTTCTTC
TRBJ2-7 NA NA TRBV29-1 CSVEGQSYEQYF TGCAGCGTTGAAGGACAGAGCTACGAGCAGTACTTC
TRBJ2-5 TRBD1 NA TRBV7-3 CASSPGTGWETQYF TGTGCCAGCAGCCCCGGGACAGGGTGGGAGACCCAGTACTTC
TRBJ2-7 TRBD1 NA TRBV29-1 CSAGHRDRGPYYEQYF TGCAGCGCCGGTCACCGGGACAGGGGGCCCTACTACGAGCAGTACTTC
TRBJ1-2 NA NA TRBV4-1 CASSQDPLLYGYTF TGCGCCAGCAGCCAAGATCCCCTGCTATATGGCTACACCTTC
TRBJ1-1 TRBD1 NA TRBV29-1 CSAQQGGNTEAFF TGCAGCGCACAACAGGGGGGGAACACTGAAGCTTTCTTT
TRBJ2-1 TRBD1 NA TRBV3-1/TRBV3-2 CASSQATGAYNEQFF TGTGCCAGCAGCCAAGCGACAGGGGCTTACAATGAGCAGTTCTTC
TRBJ2-3 TRBD2 NA TRBV6-2/TRBV6-3 CASSFKLRSGGAGTDTQYF TGTGCCAGCAGTTTCAAGTTAAGGAGCGGGGGGGCCGGCACAGATACGCAGTATTTT
TRBJ2-1 NA NA TRBV7-2 CASSVGLGQFF TGTGCCAGCAGCGTGGGACTGGGGCAGTTCTTC
TRBJ1-1 NA NA TRBV27 CASSFRGAGTEAFF TGTGCCAGCAGTTTTCGGGGAGCGGGGACTGAAGCTTTCTTT
TRBJ1-1 NA few TRBV18 CASSPTGQLNTEAFF TGTGCCAGCTCACCAACCGGACAGTTGAACACTGAAGCTTTCTTT
TRBJ1-2 NA NA TRBV7-6 CASSLWPQGISKYGYTF TGTGCCAGCAGCTTATGGCCACAGGGTATATCTAAATATGGCTACACCTTC
TRBJ1-6 TRBD1 NA TRBV4-3 CASSPTRTGDHSPLHF TGCGCCAGCAGCCCTACCCGGACAGGGGATCATTCACCCCTCCACTTT
TRBJ1-4 TRBD1 few TRBV6-2/TRBV6-3 CASSSETGATNEKLFF TGTGCCAGCAGCTCCGAAACAGGGGCAACTAATGAAAAACTGTTTTTT
TRBJ2-5 NA NA TRBV5-4 CASSLDPDSQETQYF TGTGCCAGCAGCTTAGATCCGGACAGCCAAGAGACCCAGTACTTC
TRBJ2-5 TRBD2 once TRBV7-3 CASAAGRQETQYF TGTGCCAGCGCAGCGGGGAGGCAGGAGACCCAGTACTTC
TRBJ1-4 NA NA TRBV4-1 CASSQDLGQAFF TGCGCCAGCAGCCAAGATCTGGGGCAGGCGTTTTTT
TRBJ1-2 NA NA TRBV7-3 CASSPGWSYGYTF TGTGCCAGCAGCCCAGGGTGGAGCTATGGCTACACCTTC
TRBJ2-3 NA NA TRBV9 CASSVAGEDTQYF TGTGCCAGCAGCGTAGCAGGGGAGGATACGCAGTATTTT